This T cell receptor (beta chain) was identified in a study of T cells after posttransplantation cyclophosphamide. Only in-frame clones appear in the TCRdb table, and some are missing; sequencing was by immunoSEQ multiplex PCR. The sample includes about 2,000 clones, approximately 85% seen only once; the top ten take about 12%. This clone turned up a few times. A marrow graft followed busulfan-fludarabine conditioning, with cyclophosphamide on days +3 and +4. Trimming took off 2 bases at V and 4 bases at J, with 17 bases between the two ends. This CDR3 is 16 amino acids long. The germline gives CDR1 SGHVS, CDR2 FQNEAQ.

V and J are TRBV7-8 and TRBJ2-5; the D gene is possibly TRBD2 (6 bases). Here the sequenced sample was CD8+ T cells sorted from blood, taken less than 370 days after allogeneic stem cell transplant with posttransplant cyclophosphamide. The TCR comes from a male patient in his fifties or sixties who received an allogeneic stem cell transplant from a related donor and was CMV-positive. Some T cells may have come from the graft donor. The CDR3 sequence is CASSLRLPGGGETQYF. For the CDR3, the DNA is TGTGCCAGCAGCTTAAGGTTGCCCGGGGGTGGAGAGACCCAGTACTTC.